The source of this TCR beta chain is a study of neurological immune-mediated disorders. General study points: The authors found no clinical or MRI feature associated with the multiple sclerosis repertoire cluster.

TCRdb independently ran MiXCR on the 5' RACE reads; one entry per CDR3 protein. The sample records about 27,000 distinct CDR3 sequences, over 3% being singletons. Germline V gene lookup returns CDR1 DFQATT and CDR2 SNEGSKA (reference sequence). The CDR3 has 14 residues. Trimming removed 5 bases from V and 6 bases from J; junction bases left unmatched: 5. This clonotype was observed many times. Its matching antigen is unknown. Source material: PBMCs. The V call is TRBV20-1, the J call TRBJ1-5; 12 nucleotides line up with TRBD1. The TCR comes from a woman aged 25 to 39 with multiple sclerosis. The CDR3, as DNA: TGCAGTGCTGGGACAGGGGGCGGGGGTCAGCCCCAGCATTTT. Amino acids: CSAGTGGGGQPQHF.